What follows is one T cell receptor (beta chain) and its context. The antigen this receptor binds is unknown. No much larger clonotype is one base removed from it; base qualities were not supplied. This sample stems from a study of blood T cell repertoires in COVID-19 (dated by TCRdb to the early 2020s). Regarding the study in general: Samples from collaborators originated in the United States, Italy and Spain and spanned both the acute and convalescent phases of COVID-19. Deeply sampled blood TCRbeta repertoires from subjects exposed to, actively infected with, or recovered from COVID-19 were included in the dataset. The material from the prospective study consisted of cDNA or gDNA derived from T cells, B-cell-depleted T cells, or PBMCs. Sample metadata almost always included a de-identified subject ID, COVID-19 status, age in years and sex. Where HLA class I and class II types were available, the types were taken from metadata supplied by the sample provider, not from assay-based typing. Samples came from the ongoing ImmuneRACE study (first 160 participants) plus 1,254 subjects from 6 global collaborators. The repertoires were made available in a free public database intended to serve as a resource for research on the immune response to SARS-CoV-2.

In Seattle, one collaborating source enrolled patients while the infection was active and tracked those patients longitudinally over the course of disease. Each collaborating institution followed its own protocols to collect whole blood in K2EDTA tubes. Collaborator samples were shipped for TCRbeta analysis as frozen whole blood, isolated PBMCs, or DNA extracted from either sample type. CDR1 and CDR2 were assigned from the germline V gene as SGHAT and FQNNGV. The V end loses 2 bases and the J end loses 7 bases, and a stretch of 9 bases separates them. There are 13 amino acids in the CDR3, from cysteine to phenylalanine inclusive. Kept here is only the CDR3 DNA, which spans 39 bases and is read in frame from base 1. The research as a whole found: How much clinical and demographic metadata was included differed by source and by participant, and the metadata was provided uncurated.

TCRbeta CDR3 regions were amplified from genomic DNA using the immunoSEQ Assay, a bias-controlled multiplex PCR. The source study handled its data this way. Nucleated cell counts per sample were estimated from amplification of reference gene primers within the assay. Sequence reads were collapsed and filtered to measure the absolute abundance of every unique TCRbeta CDR3 rearrangement. For each sample, productive Simpson clonality was calculated as the square root of Simpson's diversity index across productive rearrangements. The clones in this table, taken by TCRdb from immuneACCESS, are in-frame only. Not every clone is retained; where verified, under half of the shortfall comes from an unresolved V gene, and the cause of the rest is unknown. Clone size and the V and J calls come from that table; the DNA yielded D and trimming. For this sample there are nearly 200,000 clones; about 82% appear just once. The top ten clones comprise around 0.93% of the sample.

The sequenced sample was peripheral blood. This TCR was recovered from a man in his sixties with COVID-19, enrolled during active disease. Rearrangement joined TRBV11-2 to TRBJ2-1; 6 matching bases give a weak D call of TRBD1. The CDR3 protein sequence reads: CASSLTGPNEQFF. The bases read TGTGCCAGCAGCTTAACAGGGCCGAATGAGCAGTTCTTC.